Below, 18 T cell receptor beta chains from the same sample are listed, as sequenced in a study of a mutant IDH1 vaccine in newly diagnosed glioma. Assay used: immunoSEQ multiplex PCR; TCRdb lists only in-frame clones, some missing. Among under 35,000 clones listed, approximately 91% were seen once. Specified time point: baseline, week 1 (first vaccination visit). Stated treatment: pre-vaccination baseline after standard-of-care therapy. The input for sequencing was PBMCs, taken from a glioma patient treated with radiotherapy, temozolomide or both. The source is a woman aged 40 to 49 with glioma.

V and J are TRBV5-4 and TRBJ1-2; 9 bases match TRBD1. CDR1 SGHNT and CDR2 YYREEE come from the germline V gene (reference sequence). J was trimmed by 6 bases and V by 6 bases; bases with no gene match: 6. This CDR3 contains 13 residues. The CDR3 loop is CASNHRDRDGYTF. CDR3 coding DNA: TGTGCCAGCAATCACCGGGACAGGGATGGCTACACCTTC. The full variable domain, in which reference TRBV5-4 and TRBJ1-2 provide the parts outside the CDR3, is ETGVTQSPTHLIKTRGQQVTLRCSSQSGHNTVSWYQQALGQGPQFIFQYYREEENGRGNFPPRFSGLQFPNYSSELNVNALELDDSALYLCASNHRDRDGYTFGSGTRLTVV.

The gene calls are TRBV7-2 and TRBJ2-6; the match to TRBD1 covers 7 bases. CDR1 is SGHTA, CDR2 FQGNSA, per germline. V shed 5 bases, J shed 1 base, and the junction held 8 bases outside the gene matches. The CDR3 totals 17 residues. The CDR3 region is CASSGNRGRSGANVLTF. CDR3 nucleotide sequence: TGTGCCAGCAGCGGTAACAGGGGCCGGTCTGGGGCCAACGTCCTGACTTTC.

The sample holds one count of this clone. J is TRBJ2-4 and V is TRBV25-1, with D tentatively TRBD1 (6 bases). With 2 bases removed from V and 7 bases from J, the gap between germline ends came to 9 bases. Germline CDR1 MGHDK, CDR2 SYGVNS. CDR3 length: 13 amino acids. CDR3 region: CASSEGGENIQYF. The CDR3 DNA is TGTGCCAGCAGTGAAGGGGGCGAGAACATTCAGTACTTC.

CDR3 amino acids: CASSLSLNEQFF. CDR3 DNA sequence: TGCGCCAGCAGCTTGTCCCTCAATGAGCAGTTCTTC. The genes are TRBV5-1 and TRBJ2-1; unclear D gene. V was clipped by 1 base and J by 6 bases, with 5 bases between them. This CDR3 is built from 12 residues. In germline, CDR1 is SGHRS, CDR2 YFSETQ.

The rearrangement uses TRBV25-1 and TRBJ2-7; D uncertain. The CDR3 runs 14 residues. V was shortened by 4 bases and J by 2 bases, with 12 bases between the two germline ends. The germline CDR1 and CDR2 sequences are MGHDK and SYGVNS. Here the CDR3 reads CASSANRVPYEQYF. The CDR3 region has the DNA TGTGCCAGCAGTGCAAACCGAGTCCCCTACGAGCAGTACTTC.

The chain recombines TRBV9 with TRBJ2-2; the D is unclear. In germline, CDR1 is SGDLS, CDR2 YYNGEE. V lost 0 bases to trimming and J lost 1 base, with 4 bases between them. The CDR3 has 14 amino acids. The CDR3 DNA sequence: TGTGCCAGCAGCGTAGCCGGGAACACCGGGGAGCTGTTTTTT. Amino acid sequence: CASSVAGNTGELFF.

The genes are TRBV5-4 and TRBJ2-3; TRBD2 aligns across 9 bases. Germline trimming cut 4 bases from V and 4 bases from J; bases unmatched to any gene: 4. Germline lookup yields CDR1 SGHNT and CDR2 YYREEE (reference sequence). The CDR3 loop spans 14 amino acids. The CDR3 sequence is CASSLSGGPDTQYF. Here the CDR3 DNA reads TGTGCCAGCAGCCTTAGCGGGGGCCCAGATACGCAGTATTTT. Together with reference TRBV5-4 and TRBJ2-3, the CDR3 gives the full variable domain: ETGVTQSPTHLIKTRGQQVTLRCSSQSGHNTVSWYQQALGQGPQFIFQYYREEENGRGNFPPRFSGLQFPNYSSELNVNALELDDSALYLCASSLSGGPDTQYFGPGTRLTVL.

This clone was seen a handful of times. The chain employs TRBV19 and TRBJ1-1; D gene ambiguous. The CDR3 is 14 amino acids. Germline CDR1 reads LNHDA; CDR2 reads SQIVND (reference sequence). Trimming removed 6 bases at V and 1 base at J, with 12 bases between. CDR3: CASRIKGKNTEAFF. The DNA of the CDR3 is TGTGCCAGTAGGATTAAAGGGAAGAACACTGAAGCTTTCTTT.

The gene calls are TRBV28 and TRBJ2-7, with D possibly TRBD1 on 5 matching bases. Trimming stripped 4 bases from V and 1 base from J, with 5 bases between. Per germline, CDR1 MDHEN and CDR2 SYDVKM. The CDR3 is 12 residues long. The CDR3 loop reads CASSSGSYEQYF. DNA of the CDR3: TGTGCCAGCAGTTCAGGGTCCTACGAGCAGTACTTC. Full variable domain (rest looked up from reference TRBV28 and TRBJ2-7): DVKVTQSSRYLVKRTGEKVFLECVQDMDHENMFWYRQDPGLGLRLIYFSYDVKMKEKGDIPEGYSVSREKKERFSLILESASTNQTSMYLCASSSGSYEQYFGPGTRLTVT.

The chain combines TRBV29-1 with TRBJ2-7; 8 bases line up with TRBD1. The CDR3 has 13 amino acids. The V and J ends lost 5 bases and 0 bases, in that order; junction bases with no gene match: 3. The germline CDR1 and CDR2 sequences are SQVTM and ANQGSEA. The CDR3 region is CSVTGGYSYEQYF. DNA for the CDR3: TGCAGCGTTACAGGGGGTTACTCCTACGAGCAGTACTTC.

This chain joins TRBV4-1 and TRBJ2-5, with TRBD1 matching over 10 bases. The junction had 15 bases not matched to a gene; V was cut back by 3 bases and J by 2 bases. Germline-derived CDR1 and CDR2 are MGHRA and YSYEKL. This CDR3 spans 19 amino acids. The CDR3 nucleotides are TGCGCCAGCAGCCACAAGCCGGGACAGGGGAGGGCGGGACAAGAGACCCAGTACTTC. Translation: CASSHKPGQGRAGQETQYF.

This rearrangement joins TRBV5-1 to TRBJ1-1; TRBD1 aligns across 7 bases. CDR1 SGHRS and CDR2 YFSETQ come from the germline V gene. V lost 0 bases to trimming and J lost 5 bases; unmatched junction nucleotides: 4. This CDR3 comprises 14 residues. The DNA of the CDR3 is TGCGCCAGCAGCTTGGAACAGGGGCGGACTGAAGCTTTCTTT. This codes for CASSLEQGRTEAFF.

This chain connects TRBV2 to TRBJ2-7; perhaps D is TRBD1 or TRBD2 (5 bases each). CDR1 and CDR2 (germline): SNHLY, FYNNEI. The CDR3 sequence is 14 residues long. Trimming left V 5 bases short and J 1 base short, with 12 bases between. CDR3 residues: CASSPGRKSYEQYF. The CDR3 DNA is TGTGCCAGCAGTCCGGGACGTAAGTCCTACGAGCAGTACTTC.

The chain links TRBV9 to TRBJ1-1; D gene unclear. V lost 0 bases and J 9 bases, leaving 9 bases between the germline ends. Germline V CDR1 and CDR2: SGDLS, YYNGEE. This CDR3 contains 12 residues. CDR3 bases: TGTGCCAGCAGCGTAGGAGGTAGCAAAGCTTTCTTT. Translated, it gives CASSVGGSKAFF.

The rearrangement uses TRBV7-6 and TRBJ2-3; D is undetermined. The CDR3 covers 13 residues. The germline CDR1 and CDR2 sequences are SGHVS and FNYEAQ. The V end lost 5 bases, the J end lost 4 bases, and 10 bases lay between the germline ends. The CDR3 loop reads CASSLLQADTQYF. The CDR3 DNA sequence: TGTGCCAGCAGCCTCCTTCAGGCAGATACGCAGTATTTT.

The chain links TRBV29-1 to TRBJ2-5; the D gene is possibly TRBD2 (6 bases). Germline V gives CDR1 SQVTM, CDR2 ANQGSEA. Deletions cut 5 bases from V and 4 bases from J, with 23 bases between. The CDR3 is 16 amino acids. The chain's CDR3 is CSVLPRAGLGGETQYF. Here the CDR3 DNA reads TGCAGCGTTCTACCAAGGGCGGGACTTGGAGGAGAGACCCAGTACTTC.

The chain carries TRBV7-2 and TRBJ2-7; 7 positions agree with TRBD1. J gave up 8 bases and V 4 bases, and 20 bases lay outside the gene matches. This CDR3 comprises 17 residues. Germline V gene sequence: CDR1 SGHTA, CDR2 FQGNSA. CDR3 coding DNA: TGTGCCAGCAGCTCCACCCGAGGGGGCGAAGTATCCACTCAGCAGTACTTC. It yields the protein CASSSTRGGEVSTQQYF.

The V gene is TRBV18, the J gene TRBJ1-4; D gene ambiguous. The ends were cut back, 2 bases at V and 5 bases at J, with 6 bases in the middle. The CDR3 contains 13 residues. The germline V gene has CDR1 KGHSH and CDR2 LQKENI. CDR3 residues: CASSPGLNEKLFF. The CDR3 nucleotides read TGTGCCAGCTCACCAGGTCTAAATGAAAAACTGTTTTTT. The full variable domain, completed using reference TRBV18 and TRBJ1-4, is NAGVMQNPRHLVRRRGQEARLRCSPMKGHSHVYWYRQLPEEGLKFMVYLQKENIIDESGMPKERFSAEFPKEGPSILRIQQVVRGDSAAYFCASSPGLNEKLFFGSGTQLSVL.